This T cell receptor beta chain was retrieved from a study of shared clonotypes between healthy human individuals (dated by TCRdb to the early 2020s). Background on the whole study: A few men and two women, aged 18 to 49 years, made up the cohort. Per donor, three plates each were used for CD4 naive and CD4 memory, two for CD8 naive, and one for CD8 memory. To estimate repertoire size and how much clonotype sharing occurs between individuals, the study deeply sequenced the blood TCR repertoires of roughly 5 healthy adults. To increase sequencing depth and limit assay-specific biases, TCR repertoire library preparation and sequencing were carried out by different laboratories using diverse techniques. Each donor's leukapheresis produced roughly between roughly 0.94 and 9.5 billion PBMCs. Results and caveats for the whole study, not just this receptor: Sampling was restricted to blood, and TCR repertoires in tissue are likely to differ from TCR repertoires in blood. When a few donors were compared, the shared fraction of clonotypes was 5% to 6.5% for naive CD4, approximately 3.5% for naive CD8, more than 2% for memory CD4, and around 0.4% for memory CD8. Naive subsets generally had larger estimated clonotype richness than memory subsets. The genetic and exposure-history diversity represented was limited by the small number of donors. Compared with non-shared clonotypes, the clonotypes found in all four sorted-subset donors had higher generation probabilities. Based on pairwise subsampling, the degree of clonotype sharing among donors was expected to be affected by sequencing depth. Incomplete sequencing was indicated by rarefaction of sorted-subset datasets, despite the large sequencing depth.

Using the deep immunoSEQ assay, TCR CDR3 regions were amplified from genomic DNA by multiplex PCR. Extracted genomic DNA from each cell subset was spread evenly across all wells of several immunoSEQ 96-well plates, with each plate serving as a replicate. Each replicate PCR for sorted subsets received about 210 ng genomic DNA, equal to about 30,000 T cell genomes. Purified libraries were quantified with a Qubit 3.0 fluorometer, sized on a Bioanalyzer 2100, and re-quantified with the KAPA Library Quantification kit. Every immunoSEQ 96-well plate was sequenced on a separate single-read 150-cycle Illumina NextSeq 550 flow cell. The published analysis was carried out like this. Because only junctional sequences without quality scores were contained in the immunoSEQ output, filtering matching that applied to full-length reads could not be performed. To assign V/J genes and CDR3, sequences were annotated using PyIR, a Python wrapper for IgBLAST v1.9, with IMGT germline references. Any read was removed if the V/J assignment was weak (E-value above 1e-6), the CDR3 was missing, or the read contained stop codons, out-of-frame junctions, or ambiguous translated residues. A V3J clonotype was defined by an identical inferred V gene, J gene, and CDR3 amino acid sequence. Percentage overlap between repertoires was computed as shared unique clonotypes divided by the size of the smaller repertoire. RTK rarefaction, the Chao1 estimator, and Recon v2.1 estimates of unobserved clonotypes were used to assess repertoire richness. OLGA was used to compute generation probabilities for all TCRbeta clonotypes that the gDNA method yielded from a handful of donors. The table was pulled from immuneACCESS by TCRdb, which kept in-frame rearrangements only. Such tables lose some clones; where checked, under half of the loss comes from unresolved V genes, and the rest has no known cause. That table is the source of V, J and clone size, and D and trimming were worked out from the DNA. Within this sample are about 2 million clones, with 85% to 95% of them counted one time only. The ten largest make up roughly 0.13% of the sample.

Reading from cysteine to phenylalanine, the CDR3 counts 14 amino acids. Only the CDR3 DNA stays, 42 bases, in frame from base 1. Looking up the germline V gene yields CDR1 MNHEY and CDR2 SVGAGI. The junction shows trimming of 5 bases on V and 1 base on J, plus 9 bases between the germline ends. The donors were healthy, HIV-negative adults who had no recently reported acute infections or vaccinations. All donors were Caucasian adults living in Nashville, Tennessee, USA. CD4+ T cells were enriched through magnetic negative selection, after which naive cells were positively selected on CD45RA and the remaining negative fraction served as the memory subset. Blood was collected by leukapheresis, and PBMCs were isolated by Ficoll-Histopaque density gradient centrifugation and then cryopreserved in liquid nitrogen vapor phase. Analytical flow cytometry was used to check the purity and quantity of every magnetically sorted T cell population. From each sorted fraction, genomic DNA was isolated and quantified by UV absorbance on a Nanodrop 2000c.

As for this clone: Its antigen remains undetermined. Base-call qualities are not available, and no considerably larger clone is one nucleotide away. Distinct nucleotide sequences in the sample also encode this CDR3.

The sample consisted of naive CD4+ T cells sorted from blood. Interpreted using the paper, the cell subset or site label stands for: CD45RA+ positively selected. The chain was built from TRBV6-5 and TRBJ1-5; a tentative D call is TRBD1 (6 bases match). The clonotype comes from a man aged 18 to 29 in good health. The nucleotide sequence is TGTGCCAGCAGTAGGGGGGGCAGCAATCAGCCCCAGCATTTT. Translation gives CASSRGGSNQPQHF.